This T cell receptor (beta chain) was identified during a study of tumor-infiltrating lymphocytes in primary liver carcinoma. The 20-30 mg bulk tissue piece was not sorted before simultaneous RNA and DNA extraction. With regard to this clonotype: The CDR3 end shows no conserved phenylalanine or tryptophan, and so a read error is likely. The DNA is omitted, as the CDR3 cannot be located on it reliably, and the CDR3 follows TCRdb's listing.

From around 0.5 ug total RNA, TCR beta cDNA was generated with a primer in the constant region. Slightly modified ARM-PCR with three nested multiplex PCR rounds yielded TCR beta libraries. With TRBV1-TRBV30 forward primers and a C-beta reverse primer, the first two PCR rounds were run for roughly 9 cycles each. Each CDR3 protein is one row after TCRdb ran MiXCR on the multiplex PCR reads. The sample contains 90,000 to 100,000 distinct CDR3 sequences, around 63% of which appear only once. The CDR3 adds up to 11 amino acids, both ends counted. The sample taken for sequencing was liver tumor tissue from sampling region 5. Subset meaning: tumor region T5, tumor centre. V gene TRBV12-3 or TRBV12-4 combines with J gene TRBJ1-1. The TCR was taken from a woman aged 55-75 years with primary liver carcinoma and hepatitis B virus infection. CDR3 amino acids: CASSHAGRVFL.